This T cell receptor beta chain was retrieved from a study of T cell responses to AZD1222 COVID-19 vaccine. Study findings and constraints: Donors were largely white British and mainly female; clonal diversity was possibly underestimated. Only six or seven AZD1222 recipients tested seropositive at baseline.

Data came from immunoSEQ multiplex PCR; TCRdb stores just in-frame clones and leaves some out. The data hold about 120,000 clones, with around nine tenths observed a single time. CDR3 length: 14 residues. With 5 bases clipped from V and 6 bases from J, the junction kept 5 bases outside the gene matches. The germline CDR1 and CDR2 sequences are LGHDT and YNNKEL (reference sequence). Regarding this clone: Its antigen is not known.

The TCR originated in an adult in good health. The sequencing used peripheral blood, collected on day 0 of AZD1222 vaccination. The chain joins TRBV3-1 (or the pseudogene TRBV3-2) to TRBJ2-1; TRBD1 aligns across 9 bases. The CDR3 protein is CASSSQGAGNEQFF. The CDR3 nucleotides are TGTGCCAGCAGCTCACAGGGGGCTGGCAATGAGCAGTTCTTC.